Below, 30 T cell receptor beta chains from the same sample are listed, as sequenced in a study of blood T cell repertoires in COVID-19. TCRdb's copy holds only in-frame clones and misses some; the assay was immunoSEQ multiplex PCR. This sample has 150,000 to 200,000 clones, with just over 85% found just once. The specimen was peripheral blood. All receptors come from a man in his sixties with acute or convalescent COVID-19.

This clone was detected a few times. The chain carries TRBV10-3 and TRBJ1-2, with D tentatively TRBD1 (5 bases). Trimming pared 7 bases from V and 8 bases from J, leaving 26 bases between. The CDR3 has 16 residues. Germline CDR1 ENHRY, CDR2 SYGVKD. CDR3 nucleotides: TGTGCCATCAACGACGGGGGGGGACGTCTCCGCGGCGGCTACACCTTC. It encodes CAINDGGGRLRGGYTF.

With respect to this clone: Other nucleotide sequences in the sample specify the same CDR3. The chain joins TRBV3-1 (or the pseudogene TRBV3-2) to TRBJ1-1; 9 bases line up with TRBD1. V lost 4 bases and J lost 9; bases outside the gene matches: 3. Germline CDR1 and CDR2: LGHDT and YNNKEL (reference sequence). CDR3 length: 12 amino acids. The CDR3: CASSLGQGKAFF. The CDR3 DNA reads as TGTGCCAGCAGCCTGGGACAGGGCAAAGCTTTCTTT.

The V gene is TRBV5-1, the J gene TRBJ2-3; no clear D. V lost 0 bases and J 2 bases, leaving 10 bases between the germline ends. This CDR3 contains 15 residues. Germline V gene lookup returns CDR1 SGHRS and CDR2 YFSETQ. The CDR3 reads CASSLGQAYTDTQYF. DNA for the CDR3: TGCGCCAGCAGCTTGGGCCAGGCGTACACAGATACGCAGTATTTT.

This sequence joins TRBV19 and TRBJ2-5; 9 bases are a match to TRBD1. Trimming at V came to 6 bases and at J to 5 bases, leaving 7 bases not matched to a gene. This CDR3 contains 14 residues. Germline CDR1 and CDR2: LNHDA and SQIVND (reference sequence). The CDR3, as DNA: TGTGCCAGTAGCTGGGACAGGGCGTCTGAGACCCAGTACTTC. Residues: CASSWDRASETQYF.

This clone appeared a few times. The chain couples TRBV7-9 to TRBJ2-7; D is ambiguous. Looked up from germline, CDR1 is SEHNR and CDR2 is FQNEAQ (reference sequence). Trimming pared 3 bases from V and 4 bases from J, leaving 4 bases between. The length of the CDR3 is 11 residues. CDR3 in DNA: TGTGCCAGCAGCTTCTCTTACGAGCAGTACTTC. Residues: CASSFSYEQYF.

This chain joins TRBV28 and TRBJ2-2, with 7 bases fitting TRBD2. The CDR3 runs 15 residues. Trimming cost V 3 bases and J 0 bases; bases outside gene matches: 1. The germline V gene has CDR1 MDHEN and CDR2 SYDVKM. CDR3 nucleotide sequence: TGTGCCAGCAGTTTGGGGGGGTCGAACACCGGGGAGCTGTTTTTT. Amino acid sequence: CASSLGGSNTGELFF. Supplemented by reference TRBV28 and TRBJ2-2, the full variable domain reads DVKVTQSSRYLVKRTGEKVFLECVQDMDHENMFWYRQDPGLGLRLIYFSYDVKMKEKGDIPEGYSVSREKKERFSLILESASTNQTSMYLCASSLGGSNTGELFFGEGSRLTVL.

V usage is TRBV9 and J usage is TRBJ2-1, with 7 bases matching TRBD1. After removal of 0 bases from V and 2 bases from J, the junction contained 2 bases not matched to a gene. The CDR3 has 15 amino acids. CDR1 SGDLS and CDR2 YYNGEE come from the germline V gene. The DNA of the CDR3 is TGTGCCAGCAGCGTAGGACAGGGTACCTACAATGAGCAGTTCTTC. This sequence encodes CASSVGQGTYNEQFF.

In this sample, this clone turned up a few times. The chain's CDR3 is CASSLGRHTNTEAFF. Written as DNA, the CDR3 is TGCGCCAGCAGCTTGGGGCGACACACAAACACTGAAGCTTTCTTT. J is TRBJ1-1 and V is TRBV5-1; D is ambiguous. The CDR3 has 15 amino acids. Germline assignment: CDR1 SGHRS and CDR2 YFSETQ. Trimming pared 0 bases from V and 2 bases from J, leaving 11 bases between.

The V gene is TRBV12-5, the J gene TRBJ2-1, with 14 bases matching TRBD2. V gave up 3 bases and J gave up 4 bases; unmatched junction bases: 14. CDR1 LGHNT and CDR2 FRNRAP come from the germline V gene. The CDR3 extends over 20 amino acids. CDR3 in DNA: TGTGCTAGTGGTTTAAGTCCGGGACTAGCGGGAGAGGGTGTGTACAATGAGCAGTTCTTC. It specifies CASGLSPGLAGEGVYNEQFF.

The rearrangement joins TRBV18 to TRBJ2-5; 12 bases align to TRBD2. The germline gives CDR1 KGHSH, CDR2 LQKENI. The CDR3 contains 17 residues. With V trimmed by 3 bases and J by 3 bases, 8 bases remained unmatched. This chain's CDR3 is CASSPLILAGGEETQYF. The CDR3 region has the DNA TGTGCCAGCTCACCGCTTATTCTAGCGGGAGGGGAAGAGACCCAGTACTTC. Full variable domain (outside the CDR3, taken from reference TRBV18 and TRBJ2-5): NAGVMQNPRHLVRRRGQEARLRCSPMKGHSHVYWYRQLPEEGLKFMVYLQKENIIDESGMPKERFSAEFPKEGPSILRIQQVVRGDSAAYFCASSPLILAGGEETQYFGPGTRLLVL.

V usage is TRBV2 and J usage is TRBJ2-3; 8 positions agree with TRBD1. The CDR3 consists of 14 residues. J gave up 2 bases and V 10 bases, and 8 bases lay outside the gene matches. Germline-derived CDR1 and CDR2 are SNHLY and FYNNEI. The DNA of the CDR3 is TGTGCCACGTACAGGGGGGAAACCACAGATACGCAGTATTTT. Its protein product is CATYRGETTDTQYF. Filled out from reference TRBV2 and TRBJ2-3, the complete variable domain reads EPEVTQTPSHQVTQMGQEVILRCVPISNHLYFYWYRQILGQKVEFLVSFYNNEISEKSEIFDDQFSVERPDGSNFTLKIRSTKLEDSAMYFCATYRGETTDTQYFGPGTRLTVL.

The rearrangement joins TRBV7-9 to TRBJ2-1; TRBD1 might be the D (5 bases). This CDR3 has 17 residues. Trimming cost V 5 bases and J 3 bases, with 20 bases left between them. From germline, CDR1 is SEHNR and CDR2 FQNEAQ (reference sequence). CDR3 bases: TGTGCCAGCAGCGGGTCGTGGCAGGGCATAAGCTACAATGAGCAGTTCTTC. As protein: CASSGSWQGISYNEQFF.

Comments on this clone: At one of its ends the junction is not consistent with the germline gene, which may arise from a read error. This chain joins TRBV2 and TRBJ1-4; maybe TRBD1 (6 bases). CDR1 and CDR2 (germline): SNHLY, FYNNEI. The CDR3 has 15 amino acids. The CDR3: CASREGGATNEKLFF. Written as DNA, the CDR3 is TGTGCCAGCAGAGAAGGGGGGGCAACTAATGAAAAACTGTTTTTT.

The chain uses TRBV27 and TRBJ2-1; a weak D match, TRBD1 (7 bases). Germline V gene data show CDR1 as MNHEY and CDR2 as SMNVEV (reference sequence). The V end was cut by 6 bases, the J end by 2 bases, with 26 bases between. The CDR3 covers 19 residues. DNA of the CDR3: TGTGCCAGCAGCCGACTAGGGGTCAGACAGGGTTGGACCTACAATGAGCAGTTCTTC. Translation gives CASSRLGVRQGWTYNEQFF.

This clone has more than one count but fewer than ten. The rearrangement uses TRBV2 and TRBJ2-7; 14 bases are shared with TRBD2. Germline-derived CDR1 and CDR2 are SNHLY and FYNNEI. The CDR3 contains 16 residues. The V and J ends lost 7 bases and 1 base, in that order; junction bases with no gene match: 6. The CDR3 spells CASTRLAGGTSYEQYF. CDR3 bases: TGTGCCAGCACCCGACTAGCGGGAGGGACTTCCTACGAGCAGTACTTC. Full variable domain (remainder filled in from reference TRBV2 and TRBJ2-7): EPEVTQTPSHQVTQMGQEVILRCVPISNHLYFYWYRQILGQKVEFLVSFYNNEISEKSEIFDDQFSVERPDGSNFTLKIRSTKLEDSAMYFCASTRLAGGTSYEQYFGPGTRLTVT.

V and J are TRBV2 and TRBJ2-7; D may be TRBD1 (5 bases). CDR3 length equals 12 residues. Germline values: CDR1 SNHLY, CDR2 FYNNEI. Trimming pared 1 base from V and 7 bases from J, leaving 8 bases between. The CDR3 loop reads CASSEVRGEQYF. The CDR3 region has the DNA TGTGCCAGCAGTGAAGTAAGGGGAGAGCAGTACTTC.

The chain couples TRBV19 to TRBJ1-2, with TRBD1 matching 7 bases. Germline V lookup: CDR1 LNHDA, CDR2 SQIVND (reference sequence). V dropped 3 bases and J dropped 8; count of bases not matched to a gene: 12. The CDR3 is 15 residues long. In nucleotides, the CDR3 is TGTGCCAGTAGTATGCAGACAGGGAGGTTTCGGGGCTACACCTTC. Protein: CASSMQTGRFRGYTF.

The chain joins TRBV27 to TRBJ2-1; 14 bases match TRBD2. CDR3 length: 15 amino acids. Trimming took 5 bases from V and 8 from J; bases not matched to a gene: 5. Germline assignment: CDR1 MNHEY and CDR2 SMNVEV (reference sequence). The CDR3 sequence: CASSIGTSGSHEQFF. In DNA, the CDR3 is TGTGCCAGCAGTATAGGGACTAGCGGGAGCCATGAGCAGTTCTTC.

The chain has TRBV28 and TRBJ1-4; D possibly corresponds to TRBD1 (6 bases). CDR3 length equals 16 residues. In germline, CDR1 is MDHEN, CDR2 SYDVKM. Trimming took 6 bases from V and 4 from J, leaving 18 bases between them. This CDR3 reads CASRDQTGADNEKLFF. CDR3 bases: TGTGCCAGCAGGGATCAGACAGGAGCCGATAATGAAAAACTGTTTTTT.

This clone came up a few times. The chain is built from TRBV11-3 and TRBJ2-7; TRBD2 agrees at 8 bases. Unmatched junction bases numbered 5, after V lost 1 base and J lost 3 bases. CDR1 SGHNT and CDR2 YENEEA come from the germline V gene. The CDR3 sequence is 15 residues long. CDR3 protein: CASSLGAGADYEQYF. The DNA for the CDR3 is TGTGCCAGCAGCTTAGGAGCGGGAGCCGACTACGAGCAGTACTTC. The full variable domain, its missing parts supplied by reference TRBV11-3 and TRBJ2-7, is EAGVVQSPRYKIIEKKQPVAFWCNPISGHNTLYWYLQNLGQGPELLIRYENEEAVDDSQLPKDRFSAERLKGVDSTLKIQPAELGDSAVYLCASSLGAGADYEQYFGPGTRLTVT.

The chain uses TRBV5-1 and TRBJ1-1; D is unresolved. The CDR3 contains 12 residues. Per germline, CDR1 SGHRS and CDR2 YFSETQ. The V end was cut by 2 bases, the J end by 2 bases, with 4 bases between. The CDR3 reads CASSLANTEAFF. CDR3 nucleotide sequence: TGCGCCAGCAGCTTAGCTAACACTGAAGCTTTCTTT.

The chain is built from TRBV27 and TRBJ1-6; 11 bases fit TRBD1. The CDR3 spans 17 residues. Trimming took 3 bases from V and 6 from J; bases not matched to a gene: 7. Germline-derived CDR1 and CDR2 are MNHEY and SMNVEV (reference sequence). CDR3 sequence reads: CASSFSRTGGFNSPLHF. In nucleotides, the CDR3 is TGTGCCAGCAGTTTTTCACGGACAGGGGGCTTTAATTCACCCCTCCACTTT.

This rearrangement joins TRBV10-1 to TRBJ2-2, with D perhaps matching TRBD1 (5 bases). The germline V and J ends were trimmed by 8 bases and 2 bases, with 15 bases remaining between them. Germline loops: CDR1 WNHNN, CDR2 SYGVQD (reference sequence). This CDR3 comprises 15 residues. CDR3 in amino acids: CASCRQSSNTGELFF. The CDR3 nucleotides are TGCGCCAGCTGTAGACAGAGTTCTAACACCGGGGAGCTGTTTTTT.

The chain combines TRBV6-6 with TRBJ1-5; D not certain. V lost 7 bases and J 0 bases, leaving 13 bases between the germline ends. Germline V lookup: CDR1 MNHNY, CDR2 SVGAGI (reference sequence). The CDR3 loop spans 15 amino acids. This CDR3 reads CASKVAPYSNQPQHF. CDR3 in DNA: TGTGCCAGCAAAGTAGCCCCTTATAGCAATCAGCCCCAGCATTTT.

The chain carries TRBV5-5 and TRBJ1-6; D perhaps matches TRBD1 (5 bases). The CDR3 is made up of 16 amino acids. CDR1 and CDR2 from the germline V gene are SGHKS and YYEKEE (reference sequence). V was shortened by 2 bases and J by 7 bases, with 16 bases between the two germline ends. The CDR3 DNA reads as TGTGCCAGCAGCTTAGAGGACACAACCCGGAATTCACCCCTCCACTTT. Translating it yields CASSLEDTTRNSPLHF.

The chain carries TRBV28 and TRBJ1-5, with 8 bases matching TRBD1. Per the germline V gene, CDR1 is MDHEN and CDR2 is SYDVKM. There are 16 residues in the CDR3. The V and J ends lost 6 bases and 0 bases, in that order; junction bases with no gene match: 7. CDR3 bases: TGTGCCAGCAGGACAGGGGCTCGCCGTAGCAATCAGCCCCAGCATTTT. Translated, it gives CASRTGARRSNQPQHF.

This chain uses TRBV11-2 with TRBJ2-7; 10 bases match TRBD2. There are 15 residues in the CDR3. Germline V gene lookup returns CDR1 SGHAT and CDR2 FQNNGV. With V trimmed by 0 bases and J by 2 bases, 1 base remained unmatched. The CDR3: CASSLELAGTYEQYF. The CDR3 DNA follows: TGTGCCAGCAGCTTAGAACTAGCGGGAACCTACGAGCAGTACTTC. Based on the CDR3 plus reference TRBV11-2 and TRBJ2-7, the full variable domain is EAGVAQSPRYKIIEKRQSVAFWCNPISGHATLYWYQQILGQGPKLLIQFQNNGVVDDSQLPKDRFSAERLKGVDSTLKIQPAKLEDSAVYLCASSLELAGTYEQYFGPGTRLTVT.

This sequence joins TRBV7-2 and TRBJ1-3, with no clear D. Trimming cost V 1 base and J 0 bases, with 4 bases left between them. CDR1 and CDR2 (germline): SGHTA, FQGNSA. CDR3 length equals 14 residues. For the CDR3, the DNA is TGTGCCAGCAGCTTAGACAGCTCTGGAAACACCATATATTTT. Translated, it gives CASSLDSSGNTIYF.

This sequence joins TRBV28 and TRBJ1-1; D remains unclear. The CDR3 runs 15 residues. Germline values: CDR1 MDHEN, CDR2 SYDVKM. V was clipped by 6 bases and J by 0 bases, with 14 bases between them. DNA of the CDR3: TGTGCCAGCAGCCCCGGAGGGAGCCTGAACACTGAAGCTTTCTTT. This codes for CASSPGGSLNTEAFF.

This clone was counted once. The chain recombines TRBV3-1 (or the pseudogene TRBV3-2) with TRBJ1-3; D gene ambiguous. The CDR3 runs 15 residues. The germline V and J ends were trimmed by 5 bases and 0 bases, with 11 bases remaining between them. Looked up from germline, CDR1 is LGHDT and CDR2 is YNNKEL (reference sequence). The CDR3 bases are TGTGCCAGCAGCTCACTGCGGATCTCTGGAAACACCATATATTTT. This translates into CASSSLRISGNTIYF.